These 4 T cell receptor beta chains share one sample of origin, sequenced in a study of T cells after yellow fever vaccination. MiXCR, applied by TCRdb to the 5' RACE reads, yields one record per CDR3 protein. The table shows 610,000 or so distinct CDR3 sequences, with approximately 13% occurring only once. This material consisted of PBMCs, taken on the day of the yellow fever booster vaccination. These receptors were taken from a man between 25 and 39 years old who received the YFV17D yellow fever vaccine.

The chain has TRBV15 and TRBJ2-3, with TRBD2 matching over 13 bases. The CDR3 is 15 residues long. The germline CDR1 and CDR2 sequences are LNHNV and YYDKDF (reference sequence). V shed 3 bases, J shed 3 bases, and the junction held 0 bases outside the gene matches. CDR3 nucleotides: TGTGCCACCAGCAGGGGACTAGCGGGAACAGATACGCAGTATTTT. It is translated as CATSRGLAGTDTQYF.

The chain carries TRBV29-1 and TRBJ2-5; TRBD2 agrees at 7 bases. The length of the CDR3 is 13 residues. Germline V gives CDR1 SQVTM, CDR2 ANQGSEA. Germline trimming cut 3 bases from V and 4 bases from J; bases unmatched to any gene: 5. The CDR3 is CSVEGGSGETQYF. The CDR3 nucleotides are TGCAGCGTTGAGGGCGGGAGTGGAGAGACCCAGTACTTC.

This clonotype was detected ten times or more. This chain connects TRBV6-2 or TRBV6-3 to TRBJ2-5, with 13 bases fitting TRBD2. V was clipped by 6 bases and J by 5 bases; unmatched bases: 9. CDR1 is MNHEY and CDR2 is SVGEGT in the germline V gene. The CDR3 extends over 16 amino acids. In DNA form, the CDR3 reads TGTGCCAGCAGCCTTGGACTAGCGGGAGAGGTGGAGACCCAGTACTTC. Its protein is CASSLGLAGEVETQYF.

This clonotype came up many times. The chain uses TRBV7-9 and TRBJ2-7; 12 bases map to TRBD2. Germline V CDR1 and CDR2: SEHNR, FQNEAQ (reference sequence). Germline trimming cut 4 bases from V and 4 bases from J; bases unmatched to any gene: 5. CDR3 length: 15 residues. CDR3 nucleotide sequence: TGTGCCAGCAGCTCAAGACTAGCGGGAGATTACGAGCAGTACTTC. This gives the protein CASSSRLAGDYEQYF.